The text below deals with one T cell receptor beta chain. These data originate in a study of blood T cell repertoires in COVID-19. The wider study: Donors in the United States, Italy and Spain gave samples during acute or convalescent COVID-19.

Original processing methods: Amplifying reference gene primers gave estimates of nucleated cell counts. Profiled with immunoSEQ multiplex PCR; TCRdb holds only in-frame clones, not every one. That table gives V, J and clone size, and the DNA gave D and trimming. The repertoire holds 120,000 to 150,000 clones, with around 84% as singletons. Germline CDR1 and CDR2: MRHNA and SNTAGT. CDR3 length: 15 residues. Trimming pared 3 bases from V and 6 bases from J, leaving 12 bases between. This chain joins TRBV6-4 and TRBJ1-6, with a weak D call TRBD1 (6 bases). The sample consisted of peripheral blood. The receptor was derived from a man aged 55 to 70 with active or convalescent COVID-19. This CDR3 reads CASSELGQSNSPLHF. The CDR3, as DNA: TGTGCCAGCAGTGAGTTGGGACAAAGTAATTCACCCCTCCACTTT.